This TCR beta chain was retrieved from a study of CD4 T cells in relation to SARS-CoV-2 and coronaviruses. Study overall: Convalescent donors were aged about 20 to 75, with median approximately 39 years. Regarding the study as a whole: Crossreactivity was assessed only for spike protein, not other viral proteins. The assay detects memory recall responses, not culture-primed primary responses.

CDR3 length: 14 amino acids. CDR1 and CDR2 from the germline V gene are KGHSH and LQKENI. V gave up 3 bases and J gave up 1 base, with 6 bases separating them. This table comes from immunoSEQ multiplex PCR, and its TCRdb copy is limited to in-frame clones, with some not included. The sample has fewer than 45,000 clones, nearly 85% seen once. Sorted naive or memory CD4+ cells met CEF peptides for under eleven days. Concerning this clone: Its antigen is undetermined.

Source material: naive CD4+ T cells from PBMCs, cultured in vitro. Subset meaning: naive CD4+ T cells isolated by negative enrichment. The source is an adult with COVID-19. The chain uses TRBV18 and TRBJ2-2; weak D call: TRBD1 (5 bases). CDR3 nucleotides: TGTGCCAGCTCACCCGACAGGAACACCGGGGAGCTGTTTTTT. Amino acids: CASSPDRNTGELFF.